Here is one T cell receptor beta chain with its context. Its antigen remains unknown. These data originate in a study of post-analysis software for immune sequencing data. Overall study: Both relapsing-remitting and secondary progressive multiple sclerosis featured among the disease courses, as did progressive-relapsing multiple sclerosis. General observations from the study: In multiple sclerosis, normalized Chao1 diversity was significantly below that of controls.

Tagging with unique molecular identifiers was a feature of the TCR beta cDNA libraries. With roughly 0.9 to 10 million T cells as the source, 500,000 to 650,000 cDNA molecules resulted. Each CDR3 protein gets one entry after TCRdb re-called the PCR reads with MiXCR. The table includes hundreds of thousands of distinct CDR3 sequences, approximately 59% detected once. Material: blood. The sequence was collected from a girl aged 2-9 years with multiple sclerosis.

DNA of the CDR3: TGTGCCAGCAGCCAAGACCTCTTCAGGGACTATGGCTACACCTTC. Its protein product is CASSQDLFRDYGYTF. This chain joins TRBV4-2 and TRBJ1-2; tentative D call: TRBD1 (5 bases). Trimming took 0 bases from V and 3 from J, leaving 11 bases between them. The germline CDR1 and CDR2 sequences are LGHNA and YNFKEQ. The CDR3 contains 15 residues.